The T cell receptor beta chain under discussion was sequenced for a study of T cell responses to AZD1222 COVID-19 vaccine. Regarding this clone: As yet, its antigen is unknown.

Some clones are missing from TCRdb's copy, which holds only in-frame ones; the method was immunoSEQ multiplex PCR. The repertoire holds around 150,000 clones, with around 90% as singletons. CDR3 size: 13 residues. CDR1 is MNHEY, CDR2 SMNVEV, per germline (reference sequence). The V end lost 6 bases, the J end lost 1 base, and 9 bases lay between the germline ends. General study points: Sampling that yielded the repertoires occurred only after the peak T cell response. Just a handful of AZD1222 recipients tested seropositive at baseline. Mostly white British, mostly female donors; authors suggested clonal diversity may be underestimated.

This chain joins TRBV27 and TRBJ2-5, with D possibly matching TRBD2 (5 bases). This sequence originates from an adult who received the AZD1222 COVID-19 vaccine. The sequences come from peripheral blood, collected 28 days after the second AZD1222 dose. The CDR3 here is CASRRAVQETQYF. The CDR3 region has the DNA TGTGCCAGCAGGCGGGCAGTCCAAGAGACCCAGTACTTC.